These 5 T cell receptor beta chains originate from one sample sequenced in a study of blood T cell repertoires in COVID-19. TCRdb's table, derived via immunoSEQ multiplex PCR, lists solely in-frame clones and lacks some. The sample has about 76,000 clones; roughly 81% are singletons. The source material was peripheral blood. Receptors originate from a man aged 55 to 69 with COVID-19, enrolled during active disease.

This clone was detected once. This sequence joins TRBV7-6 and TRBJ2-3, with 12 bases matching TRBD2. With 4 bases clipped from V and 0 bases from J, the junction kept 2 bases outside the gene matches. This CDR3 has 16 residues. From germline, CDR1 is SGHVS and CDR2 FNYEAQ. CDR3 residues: CASSSGTSGSTDTQYF. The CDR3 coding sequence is TGTGCCAGCAGCTCCGGGACTAGCGGGAGCACAGATACGCAGTATTTT.

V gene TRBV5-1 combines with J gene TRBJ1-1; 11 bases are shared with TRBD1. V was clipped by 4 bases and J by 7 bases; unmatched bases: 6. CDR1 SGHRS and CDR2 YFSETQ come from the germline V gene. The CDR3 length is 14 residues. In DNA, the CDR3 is TGCGCCAGCAGCATGGGACAGGGGGTCGGTGAAGCTTTCTTT. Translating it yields CASSMGQGVGEAFF. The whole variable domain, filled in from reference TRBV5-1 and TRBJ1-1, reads KAGVTQTPRYLIKTRGQQVTLSCSPISGHRSVSWYQQTPGQGLQFLFEYFSETQRNKGNFPGRFSGRQFSNSRSEMNVSTLELGDSALYLCASSMGQGVGEAFFGQGTRLTVV.

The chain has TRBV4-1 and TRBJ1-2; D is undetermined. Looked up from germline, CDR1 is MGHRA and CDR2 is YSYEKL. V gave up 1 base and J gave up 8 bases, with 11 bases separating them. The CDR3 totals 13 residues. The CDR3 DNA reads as TGCGCCAGCAGCCAAGTCTGGGGAGGGGGCTACACCTTC. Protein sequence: CASSQVWGGGYTF.

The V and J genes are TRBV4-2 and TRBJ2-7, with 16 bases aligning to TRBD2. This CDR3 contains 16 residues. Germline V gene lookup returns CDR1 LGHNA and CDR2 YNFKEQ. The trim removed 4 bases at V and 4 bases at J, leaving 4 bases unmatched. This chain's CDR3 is CASSPGTSGRAYEQYF. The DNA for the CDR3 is TGTGCCAGCAGCCCAGGGACTAGCGGGAGGGCTTACGAGCAGTACTTC.

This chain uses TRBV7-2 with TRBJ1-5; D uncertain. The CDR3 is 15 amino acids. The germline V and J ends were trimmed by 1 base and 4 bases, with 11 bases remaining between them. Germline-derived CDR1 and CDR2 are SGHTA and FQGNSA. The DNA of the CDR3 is TGTGCCAGCAGCTTAGTCAGTGGAGGGAATCAGCCCCAGCATTTT. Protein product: CASSLVSGGNQPQHF.